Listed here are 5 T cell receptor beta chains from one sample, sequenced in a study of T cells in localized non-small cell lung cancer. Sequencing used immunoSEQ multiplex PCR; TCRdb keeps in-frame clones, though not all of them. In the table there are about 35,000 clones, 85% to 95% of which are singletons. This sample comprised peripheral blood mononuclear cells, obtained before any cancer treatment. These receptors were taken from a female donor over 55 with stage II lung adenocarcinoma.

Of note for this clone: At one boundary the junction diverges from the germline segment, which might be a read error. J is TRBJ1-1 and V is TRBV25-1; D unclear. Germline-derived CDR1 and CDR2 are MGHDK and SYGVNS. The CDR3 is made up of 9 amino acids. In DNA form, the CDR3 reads TGTGCCAGCGGTCAGACCCCCACGTTC. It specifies CASGQTPTF.

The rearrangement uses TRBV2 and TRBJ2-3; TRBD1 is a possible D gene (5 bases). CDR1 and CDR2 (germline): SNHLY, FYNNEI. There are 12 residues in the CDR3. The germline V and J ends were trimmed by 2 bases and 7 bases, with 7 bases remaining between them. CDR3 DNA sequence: TGTGCCAGCAGTGAAAGGGGAAATACGCAGTATTTT. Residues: CASSERGNTQYF.

The CDR3 bases are TGTGCCAGCAGCGAGGGGGGCGAAACCTACGAGCAGTACTTC. Translation: CASSEGGETYEQYF. The chain joins TRBV9 to TRBJ2-7; D may be TRBD1 or TRBD2 (6 bases each). CDR3 size: 14 residues. Germline assignment: CDR1 SGDLS and CDR2 YYNGEE. V lost 3 bases, J lost 2 bases, and 12 bases lay in between.

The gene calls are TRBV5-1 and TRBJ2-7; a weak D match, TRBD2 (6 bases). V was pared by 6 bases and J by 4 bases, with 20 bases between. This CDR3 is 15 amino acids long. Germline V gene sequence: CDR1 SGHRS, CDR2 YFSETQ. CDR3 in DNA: TGCGCCAGCACCGACCCCGGGACTTCTATATACGAGCAGTACTTC. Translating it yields CASTDPGTSIYEQYF.

CDR3 loop: CASSRTGELFF. CDR3 DNA: TGTGCCAGCAGCCGCACCGGGGAGCTGTTTTTT. The chain joins TRBV9 to TRBJ2-2; D ambiguous. V lost 4 bases and J 4 bases, leaving 2 bases between the germline ends. The germline V gene has CDR1 SGDLS and CDR2 YYNGEE. The CDR3 runs to 11 residues.